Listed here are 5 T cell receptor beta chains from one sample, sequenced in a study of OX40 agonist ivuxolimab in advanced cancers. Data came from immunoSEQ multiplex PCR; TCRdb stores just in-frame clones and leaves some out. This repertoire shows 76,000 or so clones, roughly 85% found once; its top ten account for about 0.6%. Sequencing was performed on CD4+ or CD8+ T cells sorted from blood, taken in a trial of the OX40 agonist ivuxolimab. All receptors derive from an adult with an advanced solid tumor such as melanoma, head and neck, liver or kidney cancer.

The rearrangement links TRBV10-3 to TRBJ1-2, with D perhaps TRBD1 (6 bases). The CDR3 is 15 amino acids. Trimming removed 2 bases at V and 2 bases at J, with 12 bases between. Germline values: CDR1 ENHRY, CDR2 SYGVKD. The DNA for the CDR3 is TGTGCCATCAGTGAGCGGGGCCAGGGGAACTATGGCTACACCTTC. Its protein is CAISERGQGNYGYTF.

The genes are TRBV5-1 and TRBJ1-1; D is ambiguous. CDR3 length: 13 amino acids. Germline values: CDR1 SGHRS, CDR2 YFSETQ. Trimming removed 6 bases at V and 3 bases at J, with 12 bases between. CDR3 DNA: TGCGCCAGCAAGGAACTAACTGACACTGAAGCTTTCTTT. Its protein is CASKELTDTEAFF.

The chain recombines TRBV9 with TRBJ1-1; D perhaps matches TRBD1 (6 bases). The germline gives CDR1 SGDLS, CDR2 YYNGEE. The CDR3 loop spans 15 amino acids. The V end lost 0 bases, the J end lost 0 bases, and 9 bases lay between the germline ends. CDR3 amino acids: CASSVDGQLNTEAFF. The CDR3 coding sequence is TGTGCCAGCAGCGTAGACGGACAGCTGAACACTGAAGCTTTCTTT.

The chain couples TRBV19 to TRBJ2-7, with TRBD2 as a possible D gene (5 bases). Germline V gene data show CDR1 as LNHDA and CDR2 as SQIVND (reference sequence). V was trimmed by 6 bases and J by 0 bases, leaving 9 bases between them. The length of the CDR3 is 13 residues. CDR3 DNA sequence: TGTGCCAGTAGGAGGGAGAGCTCCTACGAGCAGTACTTC. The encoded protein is CASRRESSYEQYF. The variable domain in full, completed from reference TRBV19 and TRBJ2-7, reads DGGITQSPKYLFRKEGQNVTLSCEQNLNHDAMYWYRQDPGQGLRLIYYSQIVNDFQKGDIAEGYSVSREKKESFPLTVTSAQKNPTAFYLCASRRESSYEQYFGPGTRLTVT.

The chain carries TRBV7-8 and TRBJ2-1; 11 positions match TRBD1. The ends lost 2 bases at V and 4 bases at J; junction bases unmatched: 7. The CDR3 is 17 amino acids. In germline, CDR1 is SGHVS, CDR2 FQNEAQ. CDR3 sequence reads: CASSLTGQGGIYNEQFF. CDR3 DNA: TGTGCCAGCAGCTTAACGGGACAGGGGGGGATATACAATGAGCAGTTCTTC.